The entry below describes one T cell receptor (beta chain). As yet, its antigen is unknown. MiXCR, applied by TCRdb to the reads, yields one record per CDR3 protein. Of more than 50,000 distinct CDR3 sequences in the sample, roughly 60% were seen once. The data belong to a study of type 1 regulatory T cells. For the study at large: An in vitro protocol generated T-allo10, a Tr1-enriched, alloantigen-specific CD4 T cell product.

The CDR3 has 16 residues. Germline V CDR1 and CDR2: SEHNR, FQNEAQ (reference sequence). V was trimmed by 3 bases and J by 6 bases, leaving 18 bases between them. Overall study findings and caveats: Compared with non-type 1 regulatory T cells, type 1 regulatory T cells showed a more restricted TCR repertoire.

This receptor was obtained from a human donor in good health. The rearrangement links TRBV7-9 to TRBJ2-1, with D possibly being TRBD1 or TRBD2 (5 bases each). Sequenced material: cultured non-Tr1 T cells, either the whole culture or a sorted T cell fraction (not recorded which). The CDR3 coding sequence is TGTGCCAGCAGCTTGAACCGGGACCTCGGAAGCAATGAGCAGTTCTTC. Its protein is CASSLNRDLGSNEQFF. Using reference TRBV7-9 and TRBJ2-1 for the parts outside the CDR3, the full variable domain is DTGVSQNPRHKITKRGQNVTFRCDPISEHNRLYWYRQTLGQGPEFLTYFQNEAQLEKSRLLSDRFSAERPKGSFSTLEIQRTEQGDSAMYLCASSLNRDLGSNEQFFGPGTRLTVL.